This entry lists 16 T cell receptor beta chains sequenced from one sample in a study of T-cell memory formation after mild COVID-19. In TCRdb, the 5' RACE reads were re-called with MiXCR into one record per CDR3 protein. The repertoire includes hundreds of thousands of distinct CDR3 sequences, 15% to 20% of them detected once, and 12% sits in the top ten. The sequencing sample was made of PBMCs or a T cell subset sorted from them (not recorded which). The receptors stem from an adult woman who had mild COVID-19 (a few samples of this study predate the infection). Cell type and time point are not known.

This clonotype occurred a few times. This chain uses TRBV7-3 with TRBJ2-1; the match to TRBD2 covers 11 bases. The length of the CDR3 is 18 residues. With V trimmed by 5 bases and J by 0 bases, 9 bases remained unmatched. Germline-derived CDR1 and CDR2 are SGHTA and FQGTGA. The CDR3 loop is CASSPSGRTHFSYNEQFF. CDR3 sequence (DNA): TGTGCCAGCAGCCCTAGCGGGAGGACACATTTCTCCTACAATGAGCAGTTCTTC.

CDR3 nucleotides: TGCAGCGCGTTCAACTCAGGGAGGACGCAGTATTTT. This gives the protein CSAFNSGRTQYF. The chain recombines TRBV29-1 with TRBJ2-3; weak D call: TRBD2 (6 bases). The CDR3 spans 12 residues. CDR1 and CDR2 (germline): SQVTM, ANQGSEA. V dropped 7 bases and J dropped 9 bases, with 17 bases sitting between them.

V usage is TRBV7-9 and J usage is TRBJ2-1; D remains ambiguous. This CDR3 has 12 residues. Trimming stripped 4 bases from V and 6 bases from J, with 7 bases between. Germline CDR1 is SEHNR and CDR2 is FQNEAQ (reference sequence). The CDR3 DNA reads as TGTGCCAGCAGCTCCCAACCCAATGAGCAGTTCTTC. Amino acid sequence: CASSSQPNEQFF. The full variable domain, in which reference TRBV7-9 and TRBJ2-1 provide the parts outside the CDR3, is DTGVSQNPRHKITKRGQNVTFRCDPISEHNRLYWYRQTLGQGPEFLTYFQNEAQLEKSRLLSDRFSAERPKGSFSTLEIQRTEQGDSAMYLCASSSQPNEQFFGPGTRLTVL.

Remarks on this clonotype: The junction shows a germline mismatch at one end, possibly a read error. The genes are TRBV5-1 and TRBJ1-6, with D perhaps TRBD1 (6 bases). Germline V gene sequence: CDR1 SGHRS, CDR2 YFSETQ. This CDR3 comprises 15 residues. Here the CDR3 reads CASSSEDSLNSALHF. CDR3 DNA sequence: TGCGCCAGCAGCTCGGAGGACAGCTTGAATTCAGCCCTCCACTTT.

CDR3 in amino acids: CASSPTTDRGHPDTQYF. The CDR3 coding sequence is TGTGCCAGCAGCCCTACTACGGACAGGGGGCATCCGGATACGCAGTATTTT. The rearrangement links TRBV9 to TRBJ2-3, with 11 bases matching TRBD1. The V gene's germline CDR1 is SGDLS and CDR2 YYNGEE. This CDR3 has 17 residues. The junction had 13 bases not matched to a gene; V was cut back by 4 bases and J by 6 bases.

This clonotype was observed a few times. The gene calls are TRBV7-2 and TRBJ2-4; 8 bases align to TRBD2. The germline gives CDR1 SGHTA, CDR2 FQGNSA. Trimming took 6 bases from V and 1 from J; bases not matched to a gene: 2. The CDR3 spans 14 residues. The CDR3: CASRPSGAKNIQYF. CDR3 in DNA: TGTGCCAGCAGACCTAGCGGGGCCAAAAACATTCAGTACTTC.

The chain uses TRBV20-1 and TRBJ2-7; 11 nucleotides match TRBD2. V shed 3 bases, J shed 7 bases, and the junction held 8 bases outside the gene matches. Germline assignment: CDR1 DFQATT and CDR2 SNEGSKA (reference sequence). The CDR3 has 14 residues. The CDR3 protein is CSARVAGGPREQYF. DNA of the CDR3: TGCAGTGCTAGGGTAGCGGGGGGGCCGCGTGAGCAGTACTTC.

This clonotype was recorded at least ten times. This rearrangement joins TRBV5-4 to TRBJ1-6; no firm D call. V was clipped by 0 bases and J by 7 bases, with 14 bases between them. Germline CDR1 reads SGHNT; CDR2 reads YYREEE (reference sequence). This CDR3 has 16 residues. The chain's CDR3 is CASSLDPTLANSPLHF. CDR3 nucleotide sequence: TGTGCCAGCAGCTTGGACCCGACCCTCGCAAATTCACCCCTCCACTTT.

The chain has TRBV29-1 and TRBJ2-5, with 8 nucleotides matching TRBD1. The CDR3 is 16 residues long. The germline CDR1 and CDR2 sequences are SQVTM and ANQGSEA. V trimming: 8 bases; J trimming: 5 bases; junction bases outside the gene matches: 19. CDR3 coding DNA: TGCAGCTCTTTCGGAGGCGGGACAGGCGTACCGGAGACCCAGTACTTC. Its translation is CSSFGGGTGVPETQYF.

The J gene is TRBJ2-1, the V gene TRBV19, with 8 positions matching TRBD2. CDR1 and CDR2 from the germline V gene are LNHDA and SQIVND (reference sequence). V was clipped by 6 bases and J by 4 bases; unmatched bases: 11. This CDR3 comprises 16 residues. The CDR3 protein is CASSSPTAGEYNEQFF. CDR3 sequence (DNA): TGTGCCAGTAGCTCCCCCACAGCGGGAGAGTACAATGAGCAGTTCTTC.

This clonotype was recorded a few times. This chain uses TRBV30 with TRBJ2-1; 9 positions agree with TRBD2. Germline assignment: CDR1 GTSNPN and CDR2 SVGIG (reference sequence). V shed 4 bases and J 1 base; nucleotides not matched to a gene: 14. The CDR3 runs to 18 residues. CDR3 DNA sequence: TGTGCCTGGACCTCTAGCGGGACGAACCTTAGGTCCTACAATGAGCAGTTCTTC. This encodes CAWTSSGTNLRSYNEQFF.

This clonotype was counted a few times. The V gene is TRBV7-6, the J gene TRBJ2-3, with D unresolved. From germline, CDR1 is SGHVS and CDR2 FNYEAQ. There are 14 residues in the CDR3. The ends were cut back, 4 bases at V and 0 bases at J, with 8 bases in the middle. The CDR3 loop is CASSSYESTDTQYF. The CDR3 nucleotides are TGTGCCAGCAGCTCCTACGAGAGCACAGATACGCAGTATTTT. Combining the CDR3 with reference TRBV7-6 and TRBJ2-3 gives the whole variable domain GAGVSQSPRYKVTKRGQDVALRCDPISGHVSLYWYRQALGQGPEFLTYFNYEAQQDKSGLPNDRFSAERPEGSISTLTIQRTEQRDSAMYRCASSSYESTDTQYFGPGTRLTVL.

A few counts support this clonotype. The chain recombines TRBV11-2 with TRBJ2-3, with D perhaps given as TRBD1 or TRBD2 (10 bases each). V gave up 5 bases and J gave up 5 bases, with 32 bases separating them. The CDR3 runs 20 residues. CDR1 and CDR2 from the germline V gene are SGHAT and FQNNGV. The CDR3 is CASSPNSRDRGLAGEDTQYF. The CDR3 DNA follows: TGTGCCAGCAGCCCAAATTCCCGGGACAGGGGCCTAGCGGGAGAAGATACGCAGTATTTT.

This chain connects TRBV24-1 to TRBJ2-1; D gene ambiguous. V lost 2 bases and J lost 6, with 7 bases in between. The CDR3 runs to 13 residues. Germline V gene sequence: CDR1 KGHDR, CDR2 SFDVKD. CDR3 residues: CATSDSRVNEQFF. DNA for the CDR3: TGTGCCACCAGTGATTCTAGGGTCAATGAGCAGTTCTTC.

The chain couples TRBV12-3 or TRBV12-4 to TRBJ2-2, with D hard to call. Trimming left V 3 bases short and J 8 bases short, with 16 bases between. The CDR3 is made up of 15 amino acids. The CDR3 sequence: CASSLVGPSVGELFF. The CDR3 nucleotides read TGTGCCAGCAGTTTGGTAGGGCCTTCAGTGGGGGAGCTGTTTTTT.

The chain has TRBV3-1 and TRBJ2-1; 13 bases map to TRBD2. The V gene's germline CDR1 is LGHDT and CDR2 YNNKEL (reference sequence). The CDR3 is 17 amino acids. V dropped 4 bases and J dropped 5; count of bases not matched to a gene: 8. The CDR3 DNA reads TGTGCCAGCAGCCTAAGCACTAGCGGGAGGGTAAACAATGAGCAGTTCTTC. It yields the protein CASSLSTSGRVNNEQFF.